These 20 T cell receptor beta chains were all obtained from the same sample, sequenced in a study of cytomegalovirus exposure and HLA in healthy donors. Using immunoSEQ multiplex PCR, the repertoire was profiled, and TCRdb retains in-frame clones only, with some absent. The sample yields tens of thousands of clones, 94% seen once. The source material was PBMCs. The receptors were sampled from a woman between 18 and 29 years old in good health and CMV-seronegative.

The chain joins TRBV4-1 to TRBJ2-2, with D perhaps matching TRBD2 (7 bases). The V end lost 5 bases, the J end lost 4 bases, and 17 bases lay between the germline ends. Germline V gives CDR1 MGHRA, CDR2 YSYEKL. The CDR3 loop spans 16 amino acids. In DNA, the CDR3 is TGCGCCAGCAGCAGAGCGGGACACCCGACCACCGGGGAGCTGTTTTTT. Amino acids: CASSRAGHPTTGELFF.

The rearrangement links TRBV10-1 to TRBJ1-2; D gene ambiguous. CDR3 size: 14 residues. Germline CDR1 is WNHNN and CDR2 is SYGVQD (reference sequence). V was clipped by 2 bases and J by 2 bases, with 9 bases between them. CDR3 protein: CASSEGGFNYGYTF. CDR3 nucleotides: TGCGCCAGCAGTGAGGGAGGGTTCAACTATGGCTACACCTTC.

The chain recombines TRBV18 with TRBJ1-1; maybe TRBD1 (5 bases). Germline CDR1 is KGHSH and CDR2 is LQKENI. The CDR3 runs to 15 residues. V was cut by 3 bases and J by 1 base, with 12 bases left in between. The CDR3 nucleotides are TGTGCCAGCTCACCGAACCCAGGGAAGAACACTGAAGCTTTCTTT. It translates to CASSPNPGKNTEAFF.

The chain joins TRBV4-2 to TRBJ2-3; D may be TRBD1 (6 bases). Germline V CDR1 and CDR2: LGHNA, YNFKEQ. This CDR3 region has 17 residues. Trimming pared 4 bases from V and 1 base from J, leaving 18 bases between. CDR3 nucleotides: TGTGCCAGCAGCCCCAAGGGGGACCTAGATGGCACAGATACGCAGTATTTT. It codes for CASSPKGDLDGTDTQYF.

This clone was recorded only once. The CDR3 nucleotides read TGTGCCAGCAGACTGGACAGGTTGGACGAGCAGTACTTC. Translating it yields CASRLDRLDEQYF. The chain employs TRBV5-5 and TRBJ2-7; TRBD1 matches 7 bases. V was clipped by 5 bases and J by 5 bases; unmatched bases: 7. The CDR3 consists of 13 residues. The germline gives CDR1 SGHKS, CDR2 YYEKEE (reference sequence).

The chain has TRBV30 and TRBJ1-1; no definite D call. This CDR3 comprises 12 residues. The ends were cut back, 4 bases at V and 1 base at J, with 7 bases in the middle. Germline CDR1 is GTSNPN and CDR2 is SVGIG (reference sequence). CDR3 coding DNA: TGTGCCTGGACCCCAGGGAACACTGAAGCTTTCTTT. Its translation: CAWTPGNTEAFF.

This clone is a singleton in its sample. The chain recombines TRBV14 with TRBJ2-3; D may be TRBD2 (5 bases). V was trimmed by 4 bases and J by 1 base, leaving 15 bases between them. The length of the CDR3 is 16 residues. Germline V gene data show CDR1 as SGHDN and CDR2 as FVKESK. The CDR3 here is CASSPGERIGTDTQYF. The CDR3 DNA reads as TGTGCCAGCAGCCCCGGGGAGAGGATAGGCACAGATACGCAGTATTTT.

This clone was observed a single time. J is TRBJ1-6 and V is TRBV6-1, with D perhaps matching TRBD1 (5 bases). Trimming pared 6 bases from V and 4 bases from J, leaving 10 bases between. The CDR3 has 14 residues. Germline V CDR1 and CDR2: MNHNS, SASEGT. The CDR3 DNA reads TGTGCCAGCAGACAGGAGATTTATAATTCACCCCTCCACTTT. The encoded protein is CASRQEIYNSPLHF.

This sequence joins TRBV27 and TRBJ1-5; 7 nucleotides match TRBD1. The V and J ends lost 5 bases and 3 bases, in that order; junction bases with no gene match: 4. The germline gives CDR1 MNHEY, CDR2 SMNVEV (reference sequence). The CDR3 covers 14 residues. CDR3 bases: TGTGCCAGCAGTCAGGGACAGTACAATCAGCCCCAGCATTTT. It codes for CASSQGQYNQPQHF.

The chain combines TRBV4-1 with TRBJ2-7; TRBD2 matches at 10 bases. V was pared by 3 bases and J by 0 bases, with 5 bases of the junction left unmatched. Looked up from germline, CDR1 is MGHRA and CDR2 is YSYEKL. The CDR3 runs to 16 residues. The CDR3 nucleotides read TGCGCCAGCAGCCAGACCCTAGCGGGGGTCTCCTACGAGCAGTACTTC. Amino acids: CASSQTLAGVSYEQYF.

The CDR3 coding sequence is TGTGCCAGCAGCACGGGACAGGGCTATGGCTACACCTTC. This codes for CASSTGQGYGYTF. The chain uses TRBV27 and TRBJ1-2; the match to TRBD1 covers 9 bases. CDR3 size: 13 residues. J was trimmed by 4 bases and V by 6 bases; bases with no gene match: 3. From germline, CDR1 is MNHEY and CDR2 SMNVEV (reference sequence).

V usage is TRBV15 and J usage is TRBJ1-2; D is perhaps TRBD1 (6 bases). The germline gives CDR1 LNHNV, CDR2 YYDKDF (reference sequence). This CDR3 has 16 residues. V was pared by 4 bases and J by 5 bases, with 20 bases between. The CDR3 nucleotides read TGTGCCACCAGCATCGGATTGGACAGTTCTTTTTATGGCTACACCTTC. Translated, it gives CATSIGLDSSFYGYTF.

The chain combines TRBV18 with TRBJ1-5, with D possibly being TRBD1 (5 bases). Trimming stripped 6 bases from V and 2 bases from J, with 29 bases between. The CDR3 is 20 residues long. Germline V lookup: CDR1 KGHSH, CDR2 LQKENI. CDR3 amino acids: CASSAGRGVDRAGGNQPQHF. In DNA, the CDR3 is TGTGCCAGCTCCGCGGGACGGGGGGTAGATAGAGCTGGTGGCAATCAGCCCCAGCATTTT.

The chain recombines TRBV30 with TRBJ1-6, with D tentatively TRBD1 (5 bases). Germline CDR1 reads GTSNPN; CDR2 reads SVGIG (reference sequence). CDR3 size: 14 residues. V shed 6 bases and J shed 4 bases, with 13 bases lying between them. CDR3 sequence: CACFPPGYNSPLHF. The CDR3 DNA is TGTGCCTGCTTTCCCCCAGGGTATAATTCACCCCTCCACTTT.

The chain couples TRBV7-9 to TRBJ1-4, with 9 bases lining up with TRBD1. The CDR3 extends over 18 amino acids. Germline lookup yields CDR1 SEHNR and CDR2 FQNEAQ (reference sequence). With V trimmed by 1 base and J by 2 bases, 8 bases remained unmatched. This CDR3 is CASSLGDRVPSTNEKLFF. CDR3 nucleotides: TGTGCCAGCAGCTTAGGGGACAGGGTGCCGTCGACTAATGAAAAACTGTTTTTT. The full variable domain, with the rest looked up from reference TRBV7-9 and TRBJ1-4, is DTGVSQNPRHKITKRGQNVTFRCDPISEHNRLYWYRQTLGQGPEFLTYFQNEAQLEKSRLLSDRFSAERPKGSFSTLEIQRTEQGDSAMYLCASSLGDRVPSTNEKLFFGSGTQLSVL.

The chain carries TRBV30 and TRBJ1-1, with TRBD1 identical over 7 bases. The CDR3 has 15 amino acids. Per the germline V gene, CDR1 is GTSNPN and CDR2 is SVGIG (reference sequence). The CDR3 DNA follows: TGTGCAGGGGGCCAGGGCCAGATGATGAACACTGAAGCTTTCTTT. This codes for CAGGQGQMMNTEAFF.

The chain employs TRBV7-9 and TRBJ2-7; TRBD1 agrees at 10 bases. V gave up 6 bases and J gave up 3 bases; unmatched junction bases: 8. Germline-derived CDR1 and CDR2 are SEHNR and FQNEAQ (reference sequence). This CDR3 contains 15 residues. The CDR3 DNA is TGTGCCAGCAGTCGAGGGACAGGGGTGCTCTACGAGCAGTACTTC. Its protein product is CASSRGTGVLYEQYF.

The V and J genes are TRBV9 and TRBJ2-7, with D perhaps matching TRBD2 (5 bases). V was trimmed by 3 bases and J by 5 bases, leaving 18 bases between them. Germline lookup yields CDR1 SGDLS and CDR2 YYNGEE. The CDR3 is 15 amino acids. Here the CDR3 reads CASSATWARVDEQYF. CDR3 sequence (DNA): TGTGCCAGCAGCGCCACGTGGGCGCGGGTCGACGAGCAGTACTTC.

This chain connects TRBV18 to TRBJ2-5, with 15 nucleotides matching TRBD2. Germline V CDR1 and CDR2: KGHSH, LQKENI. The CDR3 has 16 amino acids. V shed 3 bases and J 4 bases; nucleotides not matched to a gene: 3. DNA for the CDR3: TGTGCCAGCTCACCGCGGGGACTAGCGGGGGGAGAGACCCAGTACTTC. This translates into CASSPRGLAGGETQYF.

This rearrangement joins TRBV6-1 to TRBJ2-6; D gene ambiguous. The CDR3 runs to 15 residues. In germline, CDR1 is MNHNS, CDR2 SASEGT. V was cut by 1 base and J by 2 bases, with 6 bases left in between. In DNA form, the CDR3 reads TGTGCCAGCAGTGAAGTTAGCACTGGGGCCAACGTCCTGACTTTC. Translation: CASSEVSTGANVLTF.